The 14 T cell receptor beta chains listed next were all sequenced from one sample in a study of CD8 T cells in ankylosing spondylitis. Study results and limitations: Blood from ankylosing spondylitis patients appeared to carry a characteristic roughly eight-variant TCR beta motif.

Via MiXCR, TCRdb re-called the 5' RACE reads, giving one row per CDR3 protein. The sample gives approximately 520,000 distinct CDR3 sequences, about 5.2% of which show up once; approximately 4% is in the top ten. The antigens for these receptors are not known. Sequenced input: blood, either unsorted or a sorted T cell fraction (not recorded which). The source is a male donor with ankylosing spondylitis.

A word on this clonotype: This may come from a read error, since a much larger clone is one base off. The J gene is TRBJ2-5, the V gene TRBV5-1; TRBD2 is a possible D gene (5 bases). The CDR3 contains 15 residues. Per the germline V gene, CDR1 is SGHRS and CDR2 is YFSETQ. V was clipped by 3 bases and J by 2 bases, with 14 bases between them. CDR3 sequence (DNA): TGCGCCAGCAGCTCCCGGCCACGGGGACAAGAGACCCAGTACTTC. This codes for CASSSRPRGQETQYF. The full variable domain, in which reference TRBV5-1 and TRBJ2-5 provide the parts outside the CDR3, is KAGVTQTPRYLIKTRGQQVTLSCSPISGHRSVSWYQQTPGQGLQFLFEYFSETQRNKGNFPGRFSGRQFSNSRSEMNVSTLELGDSALYLCASSSRPRGQETQYFGPGTRLLVL.

This clonotype was observed many times. V is TRBV20-1 and J is TRBJ2-2, with D perhaps matching TRBD1 (6 bases). The CDR3 length is 16 residues. Germline V gene sequence: CDR1 DFQATT, CDR2 SNEGSKA (reference sequence). V was trimmed by 3 bases and J by 0 bases, leaving 14 bases between them. For the CDR3, the DNA is TGCAGTGCTAGTATATACAGGGTCTCGAACACCGGGGAGCTGTTTTTT. Translated, it gives CSASIYRVSNTGELFF.

This clonotype was detected many times. The rearrangement uses TRBV6-5 and TRBJ2-1; 7 positions agree with TRBD1. This CDR3 contains 12 residues. CDR1 and CDR2 from the germline V gene are MNHEY and SVGAGI. The V and J ends lost 5 bases and 14 bases, in that order; junction bases with no gene match: 9. The CDR3 DNA sequence: TGTGCCAGCAGTATGAGACAGGGAATGAAGTTCTTC. Amino acid sequence: CASSMRQGMKFF.

This clonotype has ten or more counts. This chain joins TRBV5-1 and TRBJ2-2, with a weak D call TRBD1 (6 bases). The CDR3 covers 16 residues. Trimming shortened V by 1 base and J by 2 bases, and 12 bases separated the two germline ends. Germline loops: CDR1 SGHRS, CDR2 YFSETQ. In DNA, the CDR3 is TGCGCCAGCAGCTTGTCGGCAGGGGCAAACACCGGGGAGCTGTTTTTT. This translates into CASSLSAGANTGELFF.

There are many counts of this clonotype. This chain joins TRBV7-2 and TRBJ1-5; D is uncertain. Per the germline V gene, CDR1 is SGHTA and CDR2 is FQGNSA. Trimming cost V 1 base and J 6 bases, with 4 bases left between them. CDR3 length: 12 residues. The DNA of the CDR3 is TGTGCCAGCAGCTTAGACCTTCAGCCCCAGCATTTT. Encoded protein: CASSLDLQPQHF.

This clonotype showed up many times. This chain uses TRBV20-1 with TRBJ2-2; D not certain. The CDR3 runs to 12 residues. V was trimmed by 5 bases and J by 4 bases, leaving 8 bases between them. Germline lookup yields CDR1 DFQATT and CDR2 SNEGSKA (reference sequence). The CDR3 coding sequence is TGCAGTGCTCTGCACCCCACCGGGGAGCTGTTTTTT. Translated, it gives CSALHPTGELFF.

This clonotype was counted many times. V usage is TRBV20-1 and J usage is TRBJ2-1; 8 bases map to TRBD2. Germline CDR1 is DFQATT and CDR2 is SNEGSKA (reference sequence). The V segment lost 1 base and the J segment 3 bases; nucleotides outside the gene matches: 5. The CDR3 runs 15 residues. CDR3 in amino acids: CSARAGGRFYNEQFF. The CDR3 nucleotides are TGCAGTGCTAGAGCGGGCGGGAGGTTCTACAATGAGCAGTTCTTC.

The sample holds many counts of this clonotype. This chain connects TRBV2 to TRBJ2-2; perhaps TRBD2 as D (6 bases). The CDR3 runs to 14 residues. V was clipped by 6 bases and J by 5 bases, with 13 bases between them. CDR1 is SNHLY and CDR2 is FYNNEI in the germline V gene. The CDR3 here is CASRHELATGELFF. The DNA for the CDR3 is TGTGCCAGCAGGCACGAACTAGCTACCGGGGAGCTGTTTTTT.

In its sample, this clonotype was seen many times. This chain links TRBV29-1 with TRBJ1-2, with 9 bases fitting TRBD1. Germline values: CDR1 SQVTM, CDR2 ANQGSEA. The CDR3 runs to 14 residues. The J segment lost 3 bases and the V segment lost 6 bases, leaving 8 bases of the junction unmatched. DNA of the CDR3: TGCAGCGTGATGGACAGACAGGGGGACTATGGCTACACCTTC. The encoded protein is CSVMDRQGDYGYTF.

This sequence joins TRBV6-2 or TRBV6-3 and TRBJ2-1; tentative D call: TRBD1 (6 bases). Germline CDR1 reads MNHEY; CDR2 reads SVGEGT. CDR3 length equals 15 residues. The V end lost 6 bases, the J end lost 4 bases, and 16 bases lay between the germline ends. The CDR3 loop is CASRAPGVAYNEQFF. As DNA, the CDR3 is TGTGCCAGCAGGGCACCAGGGGTAGCTTACAATGAGCAGTTCTTC.

This clonotype was seen at least ten times. This chain joins TRBV7-9 and TRBJ2-1, with 14 bases identical to TRBD2. Germline CDR1 SEHNR, CDR2 FQNEAQ (reference sequence). V trimming: 5 bases; J trimming: 7 bases; junction bases outside the gene matches: 4. This CDR3 contains 15 residues. CDR3 nucleotides: TGTGCCAGCAGCCTCGGGACTAGCGGGAGAAATGAGCAGTTCTTC. It yields the protein CASSLGTSGRNEQFF.

This clonotype was detected ten times or more. The chain uses TRBV6-1 and TRBJ1-2; D may be TRBD1 (5 bases). The length of the CDR3 is 13 residues. CDR1 is MNHNS, CDR2 SASEGT, per germline. Trimming took 5 bases from V and 8 from J, leaving 15 bases between them. CDR3 sequence (DNA): TGTGCCAGCAGTCGATCGGGGGTAGGGGGCTACACCTTC. Encoded protein: CASSRSGVGGYTF.

This clonotype was counted many times. The chain employs TRBV28 and TRBJ2-1, with D unclear. The CDR3 is 15 residues long. V shed 3 bases and J shed 0 bases, with 9 bases lying between them. The V gene's germline CDR1 is MDHEN and CDR2 SYDVKM. CDR3 sequence (DNA): TGTGCCAGCAGTTTTAGACTGAGCTCCTACAATGAGCAGTTCTTC. It translates to CASSFRLSSYNEQFF. Full variable domain (outside the CDR3, taken from reference TRBV28 and TRBJ2-1): DVKVTQSSRYLVKRTGEKVFLECVQDMDHENMFWYRQDPGLGLRLIYFSYDVKMKEKGDIPEGYSVSREKKERFSLILESASTNQTSMYLCASSFRLSSYNEQFFGPGTRLTVL.

V is TRBV7-9 and J is TRBJ2-1, with D hard to call. The germline CDR1 and CDR2 sequences are SEHNR and FQNEAQ (reference sequence). V was shortened by 2 bases and J by 8 bases, with 19 bases between the two germline ends. The CDR3 is 16 amino acids. The CDR3 sequence: CASSLRGRAVPDEQFF. CDR3 bases: TGTGCCAGCAGCTTACGCGGTCGAGCCGTGCCCGATGAGCAGTTCTTC. Looking up the rest from reference TRBV7-9 and TRBJ2-1 gives the full variable domain: DTGVSQNPRHKITKRGQNVTFRCDPISEHNRLYWYRQTLGQGPEFLTYFQNEAQLEKSRLLSDRFSAERPKGSFSTLEIQRTEQGDSAMYLCASSLRGRAVPDEQFFGPGTRLTVL.